Described below is a single T cell receptor beta chain sequence and its context. The antigen is unknown. This sample was included in a study of T cell repertoires in cytomegalovirus infection. Points from the study as a whole: Identification of carriers of CMV plus the relevant HLA was performed using cumulative public TCR beta family frequency. Predominance within the ex vivo response was attributable to HLA-C-restricted CMV-specific TCR beta clonotypes.

With 2 bases removed from V and 6 bases from J, the gap between germline ends came to 23 bases. There are 18 residues in the CDR3. The V gene's germline CDR1 is DFQATT and CDR2 SNEGSKA (reference sequence). TCRdb itself ran the reads through MiXCR, one entry per CDR3 protein. Seen here are roughly 760,000 distinct CDR3 sequences, under 40% observed once, and the top ten hold 2.8%. Material: PBMCs. V usage is TRBV20-1 and J usage is TRBJ1-6; D is perhaps TRBD1 (6 bases). The clonotype originates from a human donor in good health (CMV status not recorded). Some clones in this sample may be carry-over from other donors' samples. The CDR3 protein is CSARRLYPGGQSNSPLHF. CDR3 bases: TGCAGTGCTAGACGATTGTACCCGGGTGGACAGAGTAATTCACCCCTCCACTTT.